This TCR beta chain is drawn from a study of a mutant IDH1 vaccine in newly diagnosed glioma. V gave up 7 bases and J gave up 2 bases, with 7 bases separating them. This CDR3 region has 12 residues. Per the germline V gene, CDR1 is LNHDA and CDR2 is SQIVND (reference sequence). Some clones are missing from TCRdb's copy, which holds only in-frame ones; the method was immunoSEQ multiplex PCR. Among tens of thousands of clones listed, around 84% were seen once. About this clone itself: Its antigen is as yet unknown.

Stated time point: week 35, safety follow-up. Vaccination comprised doses that each held 300 ug of mutant IDH1 20-mer peptide, plus topical imiquimod. This specimen consisted of PBMCs, obtained from a glioma patient whose treatment included an IDH1 peptide vaccine. The chain carries TRBV19 and TRBJ2-3; D not certain. This clonotype was obtained from a young man with glioma. CDR3 coding DNA: TGTGCCAGTACCTCTGACACAGATACGCAGTATTTT. Encoded protein: CASTSDTDTQYF.